A single sample gave rise to the 3 T cell receptor beta chains below, sequenced in a study of cytomegalovirus exposure and HLA in healthy donors. Researchers ran the PCR with 60 Vbeta and 13 Jbeta primers. The data were produced by immunoSEQ multiplex PCR, yet TCRdb's version contains in-frame clones alone and is incomplete. Here the sample spans nearly 65,000 clones, under 85% being singletons. Sequencing was performed on PBMCs. These receptors were collected from a man aged 45 to 65 in good health and CMV-seronegative.

The chain uses TRBV2 and TRBJ2-7, with TRBD1 identical over 7 bases. The CDR3 contains 13 residues. The J segment lost 3 bases and the V segment lost 8 bases, leaving 7 bases of the junction unmatched. CDR1 is SNHLY, CDR2 FYNNEI, per germline. CDR3 protein: CASGTVFDYEQYF. CDR3 nucleotide sequence: TGTGCCAGCGGGACAGTTTTTGACTACGAGCAGTACTTC.

In DNA, the CDR3 is TGTGCTAGTGGTTCGAGCGGGGGCACAGATACGCAGTATTTT. Amino acid sequence: CASGSSGGTDTQYF. The chain uses TRBV12-5 and TRBJ2-3; TRBD2 agrees at 7 bases. V lost 4 bases and J lost 1; bases outside the gene matches: 2. The CDR3 loop spans 14 amino acids. Germline loops: CDR1 LGHNT, CDR2 FRNRAP.

The chain employs TRBV5-6 and TRBJ1-1; no definite D call. Germline V gene lookup returns CDR1 SGHDT and CDR2 YYEEEE. Trimming shortened V by 4 bases and J by 0 bases, and 13 bases separated the two germline ends. This CDR3 has 15 amino acids. The chain's CDR3 is CASSPAGRMNTEAFF. Written as DNA, the CDR3 is TGTGCCAGCAGCCCTGCCGGGAGAATGAACACTGAAGCTTTCTTT.